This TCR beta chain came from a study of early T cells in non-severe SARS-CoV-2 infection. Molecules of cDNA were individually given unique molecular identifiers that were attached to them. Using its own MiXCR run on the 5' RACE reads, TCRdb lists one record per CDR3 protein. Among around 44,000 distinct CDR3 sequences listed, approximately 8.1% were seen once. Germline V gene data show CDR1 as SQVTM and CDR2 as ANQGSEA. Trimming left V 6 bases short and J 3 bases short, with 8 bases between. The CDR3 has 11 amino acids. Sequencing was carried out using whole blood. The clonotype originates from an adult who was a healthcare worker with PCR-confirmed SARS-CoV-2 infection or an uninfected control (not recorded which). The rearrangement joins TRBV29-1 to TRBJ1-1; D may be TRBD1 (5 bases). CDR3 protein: CSVSRDTEAFF. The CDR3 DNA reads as TGCAGCGTAAGCAGGGACACTGAAGCTTTCTTT.